This T cell receptor beta chain was identified in a study of cytomegalovirus exposure and HLA in healthy donors. The PCR contained 60 Vbeta and 13 Jbeta primers. Method: immunoSEQ multiplex PCR; TCRdb's copy keeps in-frame clones and lacks some. The sample records 210,000 or so clones, more than 75% being singletons. Germline values: CDR1 KGHSH, CDR2 LQKENI. The V and J ends lost 3 bases and 8 bases, in that order; junction bases with no gene match: 6. The CDR3 length is 16 residues. The source of this sequence is a human donor in good health. Sequenced input: PBMCs. The V gene is TRBV18, the J gene TRBJ2-1, with 14 bases fitting TRBD2. Here the CDR3 DNA reads TGTGCCAGCTCACCGGCCGGACTAGCGGGAGGTGATGAGCAGTTCTTC. Its translation: CASSPAGLAGGDEQFF.